This T cell receptor (beta chain) was sequenced during a study of T cell changes during pregnancy in multiple sclerosis. The data were produced by immunoSEQ multiplex PCR, yet TCRdb's version contains in-frame clones alone and is incomplete. The repertoire holds 75,000 to 80,000 clones, with around 95% as singletons. Specimen: peripheral blood, collected in the second trimester of pregnancy. The source of this sequence is a female donor in good health, enrolled as a control in a pregnancy study.

This chain's CDR3 is CASSPGQLSGNTIYF. CDR3 in DNA: TGTGCCAGCAGCCCCGGACAGCTCTCTGGAAACACCATATATTTT. V is TRBV5-4 and J is TRBJ1-3; possible D gene TRBD1, 6 bases. Germline-derived CDR1 and CDR2 are SGHNT and YYREEE (reference sequence). The CDR3 runs 15 residues. Trimming cost V 4 bases and J 0 bases, with 11 bases left between them.